Listed below are T cell receptor beta chains from one sample, sequenced in a study of cytomegalovirus exposure and HLA in healthy donors. TCRdb keeps only in-frame clones here, not all; method: immunoSEQ multiplex PCR. The sample lists some 130,000 clones, approximately 78% seen once, with around 3% in the top ten. Sequencing used PBMCs. The receptors stem from a woman in her twenties or thirties in good health and CMV-seropositive. Both conserved end residues are part of each CDR3. The D gene is left open where the match is weak. Size values are once, few and many counts, or a class for expanded clones, and some rows have none.

clone size: .
D gene: .
V gene: TRBV4-3
J gene: TRBJ1-5
CDR3 DNA: TGCGCCAGCAGCCAAGCGTACAGTAGCAATCAGCCCCAGCATTTT
CDR3 protein: CASSQAYSSNQPQHF

clone size: .
D gene: .
V gene: TRBV19
J gene: TRBJ2-5
CDR3 DNA: TGTGCCAGTAGTATCGGTCTTACGTACCAAGAGACCCAGTACTTC
CDR3 protein: CASSIGLTYQETQYF

clone size: .
D gene: TRBD1
V gene: TRBV6-1
J gene: TRBJ1-4
CDR3 DNA: TGTGCCAGCAGCCCCACCTACAGGGGTGAAAAACTGTTTTTT
CDR3 protein: CASSPTYRGEKLFF

clone size: .
D gene: .
V gene: TRBV9
J gene: TRBJ1-3
CDR3 DNA: TGTGCCAGCAGCCTACGGGGCTCTGGAAACACCATATATTTT
CDR3 protein: CASSLRGSGNTIYF

clone size: few
D gene: .
V gene: TRBV6-5
J gene: TRBJ1-2
CDR3 DNA: TGTGCCAGCAGTTACGGGGGGGGGACCGGCTACACCTTC
CDR3 protein: CASSYGGGTGYTF

clone size: .
D gene: .
V gene: TRBV18
J gene: TRBJ1-5
CDR3 DNA: TGTGCCAGCTCACCACCGGCCGGGGGCAATCAGCCCCAGCATTTT
CDR3 protein: CASSPPAGGNQPQHF

clone size: .
D gene: TRBD2
V gene: TRBV27
J gene: TRBJ2-3
CDR3 DNA: TGTGCCAGCAGTTACCATAGCGGGGGGGCCACAGATACGCAGTATTTT
CDR3 protein: CASSYHSGGATDTQYF

clone size: .
D gene: .
V gene: TRBV4-1
J gene: TRBJ2-7
CDR3 DNA: TGCGCCAGCAGCCAAGAGGACCTCCGGAGGGGTATCTACGAGCAGTACTTC
CDR3 protein: CASSQEDLRRGIYEQYF

clone size: .
D gene: TRBD1
V gene: TRBV5-1
J gene: TRBJ1-4
CDR3 DNA: TGCGCCAGCAGCTCTACAGGGGGCGCGGGCGAAAAACTGTTTTTT
CDR3 protein: CASSSTGGAGEKLFF

clone size: .
D gene: TRBD1
V gene: TRBV5-1
J gene: TRBJ2-1
CDR3 DNA: TGCGCCAGCAGCTTGCAGGGGGCTTCTGGAAATGAGCAGTTCTTC
CDR3 protein: CASSLQGASGNEQFF

clone size: .
D gene: .
V gene: TRBV5-6
J gene: TRBJ1-2
CDR3 DNA: TGTGCCAGCAGCCCCGACAGGCATCCTGGCTACACCTTC
CDR3 protein: CASSPDRHPGYTF

clone size: .
D gene: TRBD1
V gene: TRBV9
J gene: TRBJ2-6
CDR3 DNA: TGTGCCAGCAGCTTGGGGACAGGGACTGGGGCCAACGTCCTGACTTTC
CDR3 protein: CASSLGTGTGANVLTF

clone size: few
D gene: TRBD1
V gene: TRBV4-2
J gene: TRBJ2-3
CDR3 DNA: TGTGCCAGCAGCCGAACAGGGGGCGCCGACACAGATACGCAGTATTTT
CDR3 protein: CASSRTGGADTDTQYF

clone size: .
D gene: .
V gene: TRBV6-6
J gene: TRBJ1-1
CDR3 DNA: TGTGCCAGCAGTTACTTGGTAGGCGGGGGAGATACTGAAGCTTTCTTT
CDR3 protein: CASSYLVGGGDTEAFF

clone size: .
D gene: TRBD2
V gene: TRBV28
J gene: TRBJ2-3
CDR3 DNA: TGTGCCAGCAGTTTATCTAGCGGGGGGGCCAGAGATACGCAGTATTTT
CDR3 protein: CASSLSSGGARDTQYF

clone size: few
D gene: TRBD1
V gene: TRBV19
J gene: TRBJ1-2
CDR3 DNA: TGTGCCATCGCGGACAGGGGGGGAAACTATGGCTACACCTTC
CDR3 protein: CAIADRGGNYGYTF

clone size: .
D gene: .
V gene: TRBV9
J gene: TRBJ1-2
CDR3 DNA: TGTGCCAGCAGCTCGGGGGACGGCATGGTTGGCTACACCTTC
CDR3 protein: CASSSGDGMVGYTF

clone size: medium-sized
D gene: .
V gene: TRBV6-1
J gene: TRBJ1-1
CDR3 DNA: TGTGCCAGCAGTGAAAATCGTGAAGCTTTCTTT
CDR3 protein: CASSENREAFF